Here is one TCR beta chain with its context. This CDR3 is built from 11 residues. V was cut by 3 bases and J by 5 bases, with 3 bases left in between. Germline V CDR1 and CDR2: ENHRY, SYGVKD. The data belong to a study of blood T cell repertoires in COVID-19. Overall study: Samples came from the United States, Italy and Spain, spanning acute and convalescent COVID-19.

In the study's own analysis: Amplification with reference gene primers provided the estimates of nucleated cell counts. Clones were read by immunoSEQ multiplex PCR, and TCRdb kept only the in-frame ones, dropping some. The DNA gave D and trimming, while V, J and clone size come from that table. Here the sample spans 84,000 or so clones, over 80% being singletons. Sequencing input: peripheral blood. The chain is built from TRBV10-3 and TRBJ2-3; D unclear. The sequence came from a woman between 70 and 85 years old with active or convalescent COVID-19. The CDR3 DNA follows: TGTGCCATCAGTGACAGAGATACGCAGTATTTT. Amino acid sequence: CAISDRDTQYF.